These T cell receptor beta chains were read from a single sample in a study of shared clonotypes between healthy human individuals. Only in-frame clones appear in the TCRdb table, and some are missing; sequencing was by immunoSEQ multiplex PCR. The sample includes more than 500,000 clones, 85% to 95% of them seen just once. Source material: naive CD8+ T cells sorted from blood. Every receptor here comes from a woman younger than 45 in good health. Each CDR3 is given with its conserved first and last residue. Each record gives: D gene, J gene, V gene, clone size, CDR3 protein, CDR3 DNA. D genes are given only for firm matches. Clone size is shown for a subset of rows, as once, few, many or a class of expanded clone.

-	TRBJ1-2	TRBV7-9	-	CASSLFSF	TGTGCCAGCAGCTTGTTCTCCTTC
-	TRBJ2-1	TRBV19	-	CASSGFPVHEQFF	TGTGCCAGTTCGGGATTCCCGGTGCATGAGCAGTTCTTC
-	TRBJ2-5	TRBV6-1	once	CASSEGQSQETQYF	TGTGCCAGCAGTGAAGGACAGAGCCAAGAGACCCAGTACTTC
-	TRBJ1-1	TRBV15	-	CATSREGHLDTEAFF	TGTGCCACCAGCAGAGAGGGCCATTTGGACACTGAAGCTTTCTTT
TRBD2	TRBJ2-7	TRBV15	-	CATSTGGTGLRKGEQYF	TGTGCCACCAGCACGGGGGGAACAGGCCTACGGAAAGGCGAGCAGTACTTC
TRBD2	TRBJ2-7	TRBV11-2	-	CASSLPAGNSYEQYF	TGTGCCAGCAGCCTTCCAGCGGGAAACTCCTACGAGCAGTACTTC
-	TRBJ2-7	TRBV10-1	-	CASSESIANLNSPVENYEQYF	TGCGCCAGCAGTGAGTCGATCGCTAATTTGAACAGTCCCGTGGAGAACTACGAGCAGTACTTC
-	TRBJ2-7	TRBV6-5	once	CASSYVDRAEQYF	TGTGCCAGCAGTTACGTAGACAGAGCCGAGCAGTACTTC
-	TRBJ2-7	TRBV2	-	CASSGVSYEQYF	TGTGCCAGCAGTGGCGTATCCTACGAGCAGTACTTC
-	TRBJ1-6	TRBV7-2	-	CASARGKASPLHF	TGTGCCAGCGCCCGTGGTAAAGCGTCACCCCTCCACTTT
TRBD1	TRBJ1-2	TRBV2	-	CASIPTRDRENYGYTF	TGTGCCAGCATCCCGACCCGGGACAGGGAGAACTATGGCTACACCTTC
-	TRBJ2-1	TRBV5-4	-	CASSSETAEQFF	TGTGCCAGCAGCTCCGAAACTGCTGAGCAGTTCTTC
TRBD1	TRBJ2-7	TRBV4-1	-	CASSQSTGAAYEQYF	TGCGCCAGCAGCCAATCAACAGGGGCCGCCTACGAGCAGTACTTC
TRBD2	TRBJ2-2	TRBV13	-	CASNTGLAGGTGELFF	TGTGCCAGCAACACCGGACTAGCGGGTGGAACCGGGGAGCTGTTTTTT
TRBD1	TRBJ2-3	TRBV7-9	once	CASNPGGTDTQYF	TGTGCCAGCAACCCAGGGGGAACAGATACGCAGTATTTT
-	TRBJ2-7	TRBV5-6	-	CASSLAVSLRDEQYF	TGTGCCAGCAGCTTGGCCGTCAGTCTGAGGGACGAGCAGTACTTC
-	TRBJ2-7	TRBV4-2	-	CASSQDVGEQYF	TGTGCCAGCAGCCAAGATGTCGGTGAGCAGTACTTC
TRBD1	TRBJ1-5	TRBV19	-	CASRTGFGGGQPQHF	TGTGCCAGTAGGACAGGGTTTGGTGGTGGTCAGCCCCAGCATTTT
-	TRBJ2-1	TRBV5-6	-	CASSSGGSFGEQFF	TGTGCCAGCAGCTCCGGGGGTTCGTTTGGGGAGCAGTTCTTC
TRBD1	TRBJ2-1	TRBV25-1	-	CASSGGQVTYNEQFF	TGTGCCAGCAGTGGCGGACAGGTAACCTACAATGAGCAGTTCTTC
-	TRBJ2-3	TRBV28	-	CASNTIWAAGDTQYF	TGTGCCAGCAACACTATCTGGGCAGCCGGAGATACGCAGTATTTT
-	TRBJ2-7	TRBV28	-	CASSLDPTVSYEQYF	TGTGCCAGCAGTTTAGATCCCACGGTCTCCTACGAGCAGTACTTC
TRBD2	TRBJ2-7	TRBV30	once	CAWSWGRGYEQYF	TGTGCCTGGAGTTGGGGGAGGGGCTACGAGCAGTACTTC
-	TRBJ2-4	TRBV7-2	once	CASSLDRDIQYF	TGTGCCAGCAGCTTAGACCGAGACATTCAGTACTTC
-	TRBJ2-1	TRBV7-8	-	CASSSGTEQFF	TGTGCCAGCAGTTCAGGGACAGAGCAGTTCTTC
TRBD1	TRBJ2-7	TRBV5-1	-	CASSLGTAAYEQYF	TGCGCCAGCAGCTTAGGGACAGCGGCCTACGAGCAGTACTTC
TRBD2	TRBJ2-7	TRBV28	-	CASSPSGEGSYEQYF	TGTGCCAGCAGCCCGTCGGGGGAGGGGTCCTACGAGCAGTACTTC
TRBD2	TRBJ2-7	TRBV28	few	CASSFPKREGRYEQYF	TGTGCCAGCAGTTTCCCGAAGCGGGAGGGCCGGTACGAGCAGTACTTC
TRBD2	TRBJ2-3	TRBV27	-	CASSLVLAGGPTDTQYF	TGTGCCAGCAGTTTAGTGCTAGCGGGAGGCCCCACAGATACGCAGTATTTT
-	TRBJ2-5	TRBV10-2	-	CASSEHRGYQETQYF	TGCGCCAGCAGTGAGCATCGGGGTTATCAAGAGACCCAGTACTTC
TRBD2	TRBJ2-7	TRBV28	-	CASRPSTSGIDTPYEQYF	TGTGCCAGCAGGCCGTCGACTAGCGGGATTGATACCCCCTACGAGCAGTACTTC
-	TRBJ2-3	TRBV27	-	CAISSGDGQDTQYF	TGTGCCATCTCAAGTGGGGACGGTCAAGATACGCAGTATTTT
-	TRBJ2-7	TRBV5-6	-	CASSLDVDRAYEQYF	TGTGCCAGCAGCTTGGACGTGGACCGAGCCTACGAGCAGTACTTC
-	TRBJ1-3	TRBV28	-	CASSPSGSTIYF	TGTGCCAGCAGTCCCTCTGGGAGCACCATATATTTT
-	TRBJ2-7	TRBV4-1	-	CASSQERQPTYEQYF	TGCGCCAGCAGCCAAGAGCGGCAACCGACCTACGAGCAGTACTTC
-	TRBJ2-5	TRBV14	-	CASSQDVVRETQYF	TGTGCCAGCAGCCAAGATGTGGTCCGAGAGACCCAGTACTTC
-	TRBJ1-1	TRBV28	-	CASRSHAFKDTEAFF	TGTGCCAGCAGATCCCACGCTTTCAAAGACACTGAAGCTTTCTTT
-	TRBJ1-2	TRBV19	-	CASSTGQESANYGYTF	TGTGCCAGTAGTACGGGACAAGAATCAGCTAACTATGGCTACACCTTC
TRBD1	TRBJ1-2	TRBV2	-	CASSDPGQGWYGYTF	TGTGCCAGCAGTGATCCGGGACAGGGATGGTATGGCTACACCTTC
TRBD2	TRBJ2-1	TRBV4-1	-	CASSHAGGLGGNEQFF	TGCGCCAGCAGCCACGCGGGGGGGTTAGGTGGGAATGAGCAGTTCTTC
TRBD1	TRBJ1-4	TRBV4-1	-	CASSPGQGMFGNEKLFF	TGCGCCAGCAGCCCGGGACAGGGAATGTTTGGTAATGAAAAACTGTTTTTT
TRBD1	TRBJ2-7	TRBV5-4	-	CASGDSSYEQYF	TGTGCCAGCGGGGACAGCTCCTACGAGCAGTACTTC
TRBD2	TRBJ2-7	TRBV2	-	CASQYSGSAEQYF	TGTGCCAGCCAATATAGCGGGAGTGCCGAGCAGTACTTC
-	TRBJ1-2	TRBV6-5	-	CASSYSADYGYTF	TGTGCCAGCAGTTACTCTGCGGACTATGGCTACACCTTC
TRBD2	TRBJ2-7	TRBV27	-	CASSLELAAPYEQYF	TGTGCCAGCAGTTTAGAACTAGCGGCCCCCTACGAGCAGTACTTC
-	TRBJ1-2	TRBV9	-	CASSVPPTPNYGYTF	TGTGCCAGCAGCGTGCCGCCTACTCCTAACTATGGCTACACCTTC
-	TRBJ2-2	TRBV7-9	-	CASSSLGQENTGELFF	TGTGCCAGCAGCTCCTTAGGGCAGGAGAACACCGGGGAGCTGTTTTTT
-	TRBJ1-1	TRBV19	-	CASSTLSGNTEAFF	TGTGCCAGTAGTACACTCTCTGGGAACACTGAAGCTTTCTTT
-	TRBJ2-1	TRBV27	-	CASSFEAGRSHEQFF	TGTGCCAGCAGTTTCGAGGCAGGGAGATCCCATGAGCAGTTCTTC
-	TRBJ2-7	TRBV11-2	once	CASSLAWDTNGEQYF	TGTGCCAGCAGCTTAGCTTGGGACACGAACGGCGAGCAGTACTTC
TRBD1	TRBJ2-1	TRBV29-1	-	CSVVPVGTGGYEQFF	TGCAGCGTCGTCCCGGTGGGGACAGGGGGGTATGAGCAGTTCTTC
-	TRBJ2-7	TRBV6-1	-	CASGTGYEQYF	TGTGCCAGCGGGACCGGCTACGAGCAGTACTTC
-	TRBJ2-7	TRBV7-6	-	CASSPGGESYEQYF	TGTGCCAGCAGCCCCGGAGGTGAGAGCTACGAGCAGTACTTC
-	TRBJ2-7	TRBV7-6	-	CASSLGVGNSSKQYF	TGTGCCAGCAGCTTAGGGGTAGGGAACAGTAGTAAGCAGTACTTC